Each of the 17 T cell receptor beta chains below was sequenced from the same sample in a study of OX40 agonist ivuxolimab in advanced cancers. The table came from immunoSEQ multiplex PCR; TCRdb's copy has only in-frame clones and leaves some out. The sample lists 35,000 to 45,000 clones; approximately 80% were seen once. Sample: CD4+ or CD8+ T cells sorted from blood, taken in a trial of the OX40 agonist ivuxolimab. The origin of the receptors is an adult with an advanced solid tumor such as melanoma, head and neck, liver or kidney cancer.

The chain joins TRBV7-2 to TRBJ2-7; no clear D. The germline V gene encodes CDR1 SGHTA and CDR2 FQGNSA. The V end lost 1 base, the J end lost 5 bases, and 6 bases lay between the germline ends. This CDR3 has 12 residues. The CDR3 here is CASSLGIDEQYF. CDR3 nucleotide sequence: TGTGCCAGCAGCTTAGGGATCGACGAGCAGTACTTC.

This clone was observed once. J is TRBJ2-7 and V is TRBV30; D is ambiguous. The germline V gene encodes CDR1 GTSNPN and CDR2 SVGIG (reference sequence). This CDR3 comprises 12 residues. The V end lost 3 bases, the J end lost 3 bases, and 9 bases lay between the germline ends. Here the CDR3 reads CAWSGSHYEQYF. CDR3 sequence (DNA): TGTGCCTGGAGCGGGTCTCACTACGAGCAGTACTTC.

The chain recombines TRBV28 with TRBJ2-5; a possible D gene is TRBD2 (6 bases). Trimming shortened V by 2 bases and J by 2 bases, and 12 bases separated the two germline ends. This CDR3 is built from 15 residues. Looked up from germline, CDR1 is MDHEN and CDR2 is SYDVKM. The CDR3 sequence: CASSLTLAPQETQYF. The CDR3 DNA reads TGTGCCAGCAGTTTAACGCTAGCGCCTCAAGAGACCCAGTACTTC.

As DNA, the CDR3 is TGTGCCAGCAGCTTATCGCTCCTTAGCGGGAGGGCAGATACGCAGTATTTT. Translation: CASSLSLLSGRADTQYF. This chain links TRBV7-2 with TRBJ2-3; 11 bases are a match to TRBD2. The CDR3 has 17 residues. CDR1 is SGHTA and CDR2 is FQGNSA in the germline V gene. The J segment lost 4 bases and the V segment lost 2 bases, leaving 8 bases of the junction unmatched.

The chain is built from TRBV19 and TRBJ2-6; D is unresolved. CDR3 size: 15 residues. Trimming shortened V by 0 bases and J by 2 bases, and 5 bases separated the two germline ends. Per the germline V gene, CDR1 is LNHDA and CDR2 is SQIVND (reference sequence). CDR3 sequence reads: CASSIDPAGANVLTF. The CDR3 DNA follows: TGTGCCAGTAGTATAGATCCGGCTGGGGCCAACGTCCTGACTTTC.

V usage is TRBV7-2 and J usage is TRBJ2-5, with 15 bases matching TRBD2. CDR3 size: 17 residues. With V trimmed by 5 bases and J by 5 bases, 9 bases remained unmatched. The germline CDR1 and CDR2 sequences are SGHTA and FQGNSA. The CDR3 DNA follows: TGTGCCAGCAGCCCAGCCTGGACTAGCGGGGGGGCCGAGACCCAGTACTTC. As protein: CASSPAWTSGGAETQYF.

J is TRBJ1-4 and V is TRBV4-1; D call uncertain. The germline gives CDR1 MGHRA, CDR2 YSYEKL. CDR3 length equals 15 residues. Trimming cost V 0 bases and J 4 bases, with 9 bases left between them. The chain's CDR3 is CASSQEEGSNEKLFF. For the CDR3, the DNA is TGCGCCAGCAGCCAAGAAGAGGGCAGTAATGAAAAACTGTTTTTT.

The chain employs TRBV10-3 and TRBJ2-5; no reliable D call. CDR3 size: 13 residues. The germline V gene has CDR1 ENHRY and CDR2 SYGVKD. Trimming cost V 4 bases and J 5 bases, with 11 bases left between them. CDR3 sequence: CAISGVASETQYF. The CDR3 DNA sequence: TGTGCCATCAGTGGAGTAGCCTCTGAGACCCAGTACTTC.

This sequence joins TRBV6-5 and TRBJ1-2; D remains ambiguous. The V and J ends lost 6 bases and 4 bases respectively, with 15 bases between them. This CDR3 is built from 14 residues. CDR1 and CDR2 from the germline V gene are MNHEY and SVGAGI. The CDR3, as DNA: TGTGCCAGCAGAGTTACATCCGAGCGCTATGGCTACACCTTC. It yields the protein CASRVTSERYGYTF.

This clone was detected once. The chain employs TRBV5-6 and TRBJ1-1; D is unclear. The CDR3 totals 15 residues. The V gene lost 2 bases and the J gene lost 0 bases, with 11 bases spanning the gap. Germline V gene lookup returns CDR1 SGHDT and CDR2 YYEEEE. This chain's CDR3 is CASSFGQVMNTEAFF. The DNA of the CDR3 is TGTGCCAGCAGCTTCGGGCAGGTCATGAACACTGAAGCTTTCTTT.

The chain couples TRBV5-8 to TRBJ1-1; no firm D call. With 2 bases removed from V and 4 bases from J, the gap between germline ends came to 9 bases. The CDR3 runs 13 residues. Germline V gene lookup returns CDR1 SGHTS and CDR2 YDEGEE. DNA for the CDR3: TGTGCCAGCAGCTTAGGAGGGCCCACTGAAGCTTTCTTT. Its protein product is CASSLGGPTEAFF.

This chain connects TRBV6-7 to TRBJ2-5, with 10 nucleotides matching TRBD2. TRBV6-7 is noted as an ORF with a role that remains uncertain. The J segment lost 4 bases and the V segment lost 5 bases, leaving 7 bases of the junction unmatched. The CDR3 spans 15 residues. The CDR3, as DNA: TGTGCCAGCAGTACATCTAGCGGGAGTAGAGAGACCCAGTACTTC. Protein product: CASSTSSGSRETQYF.

The gene calls are TRBV6-6 and TRBJ1-2; D ambiguous. The CDR3 runs to 13 residues. Between the trimmed V and J ends, which lost 2 bases and 1 base, there was a span of 5 bases. CDR1 MNHNY and CDR2 SVGAGI come from the germline V gene (reference sequence). CDR3 nucleotides: TGTGCCAGCAGTTACGACATTAACTATGGCTACACCTTC. Translated, it gives CASSYDINYGYTF.

The J gene is TRBJ2-1, the V gene TRBV28; possibly TRBD1 for D (5 bases). This CDR3 comprises 16 residues. Trimming removed 5 bases at V and 7 bases at J, with 21 bases between. Looked up from germline, CDR1 is MDHEN and CDR2 is SYDVKM. The CDR3 region is CASSPARRVLWNEQFF. The CDR3 DNA is TGTGCCAGCAGTCCCGCCCGCAGGGTTCTTTGGAATGAGCAGTTCTTC.

CDR3 nucleotide sequence: TGTGCCAGCAGTCCAAACAAGGGGGCCGAGGTAGATACGCAGTATTTT. The encoded protein is CASSPNKGAEVDTQYF. This chain uses TRBV6-6 with TRBJ2-3; 7 positions match TRBD1. J was trimmed by 5 bases and V by 5 bases; bases with no gene match: 13. The CDR3 totals 16 residues. The germline V gene has CDR1 MNHNY and CDR2 SVGAGI (reference sequence).

This clone was observed a single time. This chain joins TRBV12-5 and TRBJ1-3, with unresolved D. CDR3 length: 15 residues. V was clipped by 3 bases and J by 3 bases, with 12 bases between them. Germline lookup yields CDR1 LGHNT and CDR2 FRNRAP. The chain's CDR3 is CASGFSGPGGNTIYF. CDR3 sequence (DNA): TGTGCTAGTGGTTTTTCCGGGCCGGGTGGAAACACCATATATTTT.

The chain has TRBV5-3 and TRBJ1-3; D not certain. TRBV5-3 is an open reading frame whose function is uncertain. The germline V and J ends were trimmed by 1 base and 1 base, with 9 bases remaining between them. The CDR3 consists of 15 residues. CDR3: CARSLRLLSGNTIYF. The CDR3 bases are TGTGCCAGAAGCTTGCGACTACTATCTGGAAACACCATATATTTT.